The rows below give T cell receptor beta chains drawn from one sample of a study of shared clonotypes between healthy human individuals. Sequencing used immunoSEQ multiplex PCR; TCRdb keeps in-frame clones, though not all of them. The data show roughly 650,000 clones, about 96% seen once. Sequenced sample: naive CD4+ T cells sorted from blood. The receptors originated from a woman between 25 and 40 years old in good health. The CDR3 runs from the conserved cysteine through the conserved F or W. A D gene is named only where the DNA matches it firmly. Part of the rows lack a size; the others show once, few, many or a class for expanded clones.

j_call d_call v_call clone_size cdr3_length cdr3_aa cdr3_nt
TRBJ1-1 - TRBV11-2 - 15 CASSLDGGAETEAFF TGTGCCAGCAGCTTAGATGGGGGGGCTGAGACTGAAGCTTTCTTT
TRBJ1-2 - TRBV28 - 14 CASSLYSTNYGYTF TGTGCCAGCAGTTTGTATTCAACTAACTATGGCTACACCTTC
TRBJ1-2 - TRBV28 - 14 CASSIGTPPYGYTF TGTGCCAGCAGTATAGGGACCCCACCCTATGGCTACACCTTC
TRBJ2-2 - TRBV5-1 - 15 CASSLKAGRAGELFF TGCGCCAGCAGCTTGAAGGCAGGGCGTGCGGGGGAGCTGTTTTTT
TRBJ2-2 - TRBV5-1 once 13 CASSLVGNRELFF TGCGCCAGCAGCTTGGTCGGGAACCGGGAGCTGTTTTTT
TRBJ2-1 TRBD2 TRBV5-1 - 18 CASSIPGSGRADYNEQFF TGCGCCAGCAGCATCCCAGGGAGCGGGAGGGCCGATTACAATGAGCAGTTCTTC
TRBJ2-3 - TRBV29-1 - 14 CSGEGERSTDTQYF TGCAGCGGGGAGGGGGAGAGGAGCACAGATACGCAGTATTTT
TRBJ1-1 - TRBV11-3 - 13 CASSLDENTEAFF TGTGCCAGCAGCTTAGATGAGAACACTGAAGCTTTCTTT
TRBJ2-3 TRBD2 TRBV4-1 - 16 CASSQVGGRATDTQYF TGCGCCAGCAGCCAAGTGGGCGGGAGGGCCACTGATACGCAGTATTTT
TRBJ2-5 TRBD2 TRBV7-2 - 17 CASSLTPSGIYQETQYF TGTGCCAGCAGCTTAACGCCTAGCGGGATTTATCAAGAGACCCAGTACTTC
TRBJ2-3 TRBD2 TRBV19 - 14 CASSYSGRTDTQYF TGTGCCAGTAGTTATAGCGGGCGGACAGATACGCAGTATTTT
TRBJ2-1 - TRBV11-2 once 15 CASSLDPGFYNEQFF TGTGCCAGCAGCTTAGATCCAGGGTTCTACAATGAGCAGTTCTTC
TRBJ1-5 - TRBV19 - 13 CASSLPSSQPQHF TGTGCCAGTAGTTTACCTTCCAGTCAGCCCCAGCATTTT
TRBJ1-2 TRBD1 TRBV5-6 - 13 CASSPTGVGGYTF TGTGCCAGCAGCCCAACAGGGGTTGGGGGCTACACCTTC
TRBJ2-1 TRBD2 TRBV28 - 14 CASSRTSKYNEQFF TGTGCCAGCAGCCGGACTAGCAAGTACAATGAGCAGTTCTTC
TRBJ1-2 TRBD1 TRBV10-2 - 14 CASTKTGIQYGYTF TGCGCCAGCACCAAGACAGGGATACAATATGGCTACACCTTC
TRBJ2-1 - TRBV18 - 16 CASSTPWGRFGNEQFF TGTGCCAGCTCAACCCCCTGGGGGAGGTTCGGCAATGAGCAGTTCTTC
TRBJ2-7 - TRBV28 - 12 CASSRISYEQYF TGTGCCAGCAGCAGAATCTCCTACGAGCAGTACTTC
TRBJ1-5 TRBD1 TRBV28 - 15 CASRGQGAGNQPQHF TGTGCCAGCAGGGGACAGGGGGCGGGCAATCAGCCCCAGCATTTT
TRBJ1-3 TRBD1 TRBV5-1 - 16 CASSIRQGASGNTIYF TGCGCCAGCAGCATCCGACAGGGGGCGTCTGGAAACACCATATATTTT
TRBJ2-3 TRBD2 TRBV25-1 - 16 CASSEFLAGDADTQYF TGTGCCAGCAGTGAATTTTTAGCGGGGGACGCAGATACGCAGTATTTT
TRBJ1-5 - TRBV19 - 14 CASRINGGNQPQHF TGTGCCAGTAGGATAAATGGGGGCAATCAGCCCCAGCATTTT
TRBJ2-7 - TRBV4-1 - 18 CASSQEPSRRLSEYEQYF TGCGCCAGCAGCCAAGAACCGAGTCGAAGGCTGTCGGAATACGAGCAGTACTTC
TRBJ2-3 - TRBV7-2 - 16 CASSPHLAASTDTQYF TGTGCCAGCAGCCCCCATTTAGCGGCTAGCACAGATACGCAGTATTTT
TRBJ2-3 TRBD1 TRBV7-9 once 14 CASSQTGVTDTQYF TGTGCCAGCAGTCAGACAGGGGTCACAGATACGCAGTATTTT
TRBJ2-5 - TRBV9 - 13 CASSVEDGGPQYF TGTGCCAGCAGCGTAGAGGATGGTGGGCCCCAGTACTTC
TRBJ2-5 TRBD1 TRBV6-5 - 13 CASRGTEFETQYF TGTGCCAGCAGGGGGACAGAGTTCGAGACCCAGTACTTC
TRBJ2-7 TRBD2 TRBV7-2 - 16 CASSLVALAGVGEQYF TGTGCCAGCAGCTTAGTAGCTCTAGCGGGAGTCGGCGAGCAGTACTTC
TRBJ2-2 TRBD2 TRBV9 - 17 CASSVDTLAGNTGELFF TGTGCCAGCAGCGTGGACACACTAGCGGGCAACACCGGGGAGCTGTTTTTT
TRBJ1-3 - TRBV12-5 - 15 CAARSQGSPGNTIYF TGTGCTGCTAGATCCCAGGGTAGCCCTGGAAACACCATATATTTT
TRBJ2-7 - TRBV6-5 - 15 CASNPGQGLSYEQYF TGTGCCAGCAACCCCGGGCAGGGGCTCTCCTACGAGCAGTACTTC
TRBJ1-1 TRBD1 TRBV19 - 14 CASILDRGVTEAFF TGTGCCAGTATTCTGGACAGGGGTGTTACTGAAGCTTTCTTT
TRBJ2-1 TRBD2 TRBV5-5 once 18 CASSLAGLADRADNEQFF TGTGCCAGCAGCCTAGCAGGACTAGCGGACCGAGCGGACAATGAGCAGTTCTTC
TRBJ2-3 TRBD2 TRBV2 - 13 CASRAGVADTQYF TGTGCCAGCAGGGCGGGAGTAGCAGATACGCAGTATTTT
TRBJ1-5 TRBD1 TRBV18 - 17 CASSLQAGTGNNQPQHF TGTGCCAGCTCATTACAAGCCGGGACAGGGAACAATCAGCCCCAGCATTTT
TRBJ1-4 TRBD1 TRBV7-9 few 14 CASSFGTGGEKLFF TGTGCCAGCAGCTTCGGGACAGGGGGCGAAAAACTGTTTTTT
TRBJ2-2 - TRBV28 - 16 CASSLAFRERTGELFF TGTGCCAGCAGTTTGGCCTTTAGGGAGCGCACCGGGGAGCTGTTTTTT
TRBJ2-7 TRBD1 TRBV6-5 - 15 CASRQDREPNYEQYF TGTGCCAGCAGGCAAGACAGGGAACCAAACTACGAGCAGTACTTC
TRBJ2-7 - TRBV4-1 - 15 CASSQEETVPYEQYF TGCGCCAGCAGCCAAGAGGAGACAGTTCCCTACGAGCAGTACTTC
TRBJ1-5 - TRBV7-2 - 14 CASSVRGGNQPQHF TGTGCCAGCAGCGTGCGGGGGGGCAATCAGCCCCAGCATTTT
TRBJ2-7 - TRBV11-3 - 14 CASSPDGQQYEQYF TGTGCCAGCAGCCCAGACGGACAGCAGTACGAGCAGTACTTC
TRBJ1-1 - TRBV28 - 18 CASSLFPLAGSFRSEAFF TGTGCCAGCAGTTTATTTCCTTTGGCAGGGAGTTTTAGGAGTGAAGCTTTCTTT
TRBJ2-5 TRBD2 TRBV28 - 17 CASSFLGLAGGQETQYF TGTGCCAGCAGTTTCTTGGGACTAGCGGGAGGACAAGAGACCCAGTACTTC
TRBJ2-7 - TRBV6-5 - 10 CATRYYEQYF TGTGCCACACGGTACTACGAGCAGTACTTC
TRBJ2-1 TRBD2 TRBV6-5 - 16 CASSSLSGKLGHEQFF TGTGCCAGCAGTTCTCTGAGCGGGAAACTTGGACATGAGCAGTTCTTC
TRBJ2-5 - TRBV15 - 17 CATSRDPRILGQETQYF TGTGCCACCAGCAGAGATCCCCGCATCCTGGGGCAAGAGACCCAGTACTTC
TRBJ2-3 TRBD1 TRBV28 - 18 CASSPTWGGQGAADTQYF TGTGCCAGCAGTCCCACCTGGGGGGGACAGGGGGCCGCAGATACGCAGTATTTT
TRBJ2-1 - TRBV7-8 - 12 CASSPLAGEQFF TGTGCCAGCAGCCCCTTAGCAGGTGAGCAGTTCTTC
TRBJ2-1 - TRBV7-3 - 16 CASSSPRTGSYNEQFF TGTGCCAGCAGCTCGCCCAGGACGGGCTCCTACAATGAGCAGTTCTTC
TRBJ1-1 TRBD1 TRBV6-1 - 13 CASMESRDRVAFF TGTGCCAGCATGGAGTCCCGGGACAGGGTCGCTTTCTTT
TRBJ2-1 TRBD1 TRBV5-6 - 14 CASSSTGAYNEQFF TGTGCCAGCAGCTCGACAGGGGCCTACAATGAGCAGTTCTTC
TRBJ1-5 - TRBV6-1 - 12 CASRWSNQPQHF TGTGCCAGCAGATGGAGCAATCAGCCCCAGCATTTT
TRBJ2-5 - TRBV28 - 16 CASTTAFQTGKITQYF TGTGCCAGCACTACTGCTTTTCAGACAGGAAAGATTACCCAGTACTTC
TRBJ2-5 - TRBV28 - 12 CASITTSGTQYF TGTGCCAGCATCACCACCTCCGGGACCCAGTACTTC
TRBJ2-1 TRBD1 TRBV19 - 15 CASTRQGVSYNEQFF TGTGCCAGTACCCGACAGGGTGTTAGCTACAATGAGCAGTTCTTC